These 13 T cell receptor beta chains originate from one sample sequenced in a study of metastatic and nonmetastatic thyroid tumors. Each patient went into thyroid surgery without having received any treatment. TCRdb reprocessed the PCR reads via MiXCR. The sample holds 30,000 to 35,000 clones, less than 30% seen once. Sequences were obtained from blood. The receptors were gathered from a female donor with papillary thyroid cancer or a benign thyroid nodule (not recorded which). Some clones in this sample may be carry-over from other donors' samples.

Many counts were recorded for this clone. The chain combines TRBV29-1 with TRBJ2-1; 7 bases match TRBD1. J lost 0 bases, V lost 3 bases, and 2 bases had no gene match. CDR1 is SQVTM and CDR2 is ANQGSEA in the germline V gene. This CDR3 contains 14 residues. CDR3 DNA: TGCAGCGTTGACCGGGACAGCTCCTACAATGAGCAGTTCTTC. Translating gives CSVDRDSSYNEQFF.

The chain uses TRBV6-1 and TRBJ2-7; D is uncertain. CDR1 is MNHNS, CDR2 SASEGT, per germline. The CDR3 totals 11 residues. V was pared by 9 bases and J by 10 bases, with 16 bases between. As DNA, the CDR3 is TGTGCCAGAAGGAATTTACGCGATCAGTACTTC. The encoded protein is CARRNLRDQYF.

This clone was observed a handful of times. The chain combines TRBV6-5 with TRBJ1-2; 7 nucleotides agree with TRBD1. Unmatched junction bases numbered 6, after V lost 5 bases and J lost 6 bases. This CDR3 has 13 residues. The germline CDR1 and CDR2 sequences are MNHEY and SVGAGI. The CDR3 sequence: CASSIRTGDGYTF. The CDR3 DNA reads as TGTGCCAGCAGTATACGAACAGGGGATGGCTACACCTTC.

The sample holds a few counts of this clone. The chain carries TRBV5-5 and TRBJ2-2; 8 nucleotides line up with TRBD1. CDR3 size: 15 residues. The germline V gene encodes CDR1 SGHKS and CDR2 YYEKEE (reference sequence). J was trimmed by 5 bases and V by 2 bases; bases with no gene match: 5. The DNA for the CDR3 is TGTGCCAGCAGCTTCGTAGACAGGGGTACCGGGGAGCTGTTTTTT. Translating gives CASSFVDRGTGELFF. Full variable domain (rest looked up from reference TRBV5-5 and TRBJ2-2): DAGVTQSPTHLIKTRGQQVTLRCSPISGHKSVSWYQQVLGQGPQFIFQYYEKEERGRGNFPDRFSARQFPNYSSELNVNALLLGDSALYLCASSFVDRGTGELFFGEGSRLTVL.

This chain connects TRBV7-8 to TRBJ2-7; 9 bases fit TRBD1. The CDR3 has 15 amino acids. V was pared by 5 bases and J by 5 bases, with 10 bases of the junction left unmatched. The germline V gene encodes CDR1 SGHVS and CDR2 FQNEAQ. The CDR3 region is CASSPRGTGLHEQYF. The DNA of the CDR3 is TGTGCCAGCAGCCCCCGAGGGACAGGGCTTCACGAGCAGTACTTC.

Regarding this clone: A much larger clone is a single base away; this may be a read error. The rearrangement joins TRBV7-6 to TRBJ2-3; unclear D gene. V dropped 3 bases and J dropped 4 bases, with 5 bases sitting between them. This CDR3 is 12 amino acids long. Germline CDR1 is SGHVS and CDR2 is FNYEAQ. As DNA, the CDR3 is TGTGCCAGCAGCTTGGGCCCAGATACGCAGTATTTT. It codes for CASSLGPDTQYF. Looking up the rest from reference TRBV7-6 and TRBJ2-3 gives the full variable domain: GAGVSQSPRYKVTKRGQDVALRCDPISGHVSLYWYRQALGQGPEFLTYFNYEAQQDKSGLPNDRFSAERPEGSISTLTIQRTEQRDSAMYRCASSLGPDTQYFGPGTRLTVL.

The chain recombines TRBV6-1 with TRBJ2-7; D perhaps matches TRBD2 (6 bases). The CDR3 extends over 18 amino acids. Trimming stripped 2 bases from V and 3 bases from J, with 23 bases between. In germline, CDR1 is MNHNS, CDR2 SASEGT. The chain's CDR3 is CASSECEYRTIAYYEQYF. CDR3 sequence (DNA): TGTGCCAGCAGTGAATGTGAATATAGGACTATCGCCTACTACGAGCAGTACTTC.

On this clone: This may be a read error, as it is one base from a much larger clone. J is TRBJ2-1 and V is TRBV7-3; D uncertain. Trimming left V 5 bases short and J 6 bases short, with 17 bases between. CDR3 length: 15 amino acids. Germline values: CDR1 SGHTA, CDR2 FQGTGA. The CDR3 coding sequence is TGTGCCAGCAGCCTTGAGGAGTCTACGAGCAATGAGCAGTTCTTC. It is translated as CASSLEESTSNEQFF.

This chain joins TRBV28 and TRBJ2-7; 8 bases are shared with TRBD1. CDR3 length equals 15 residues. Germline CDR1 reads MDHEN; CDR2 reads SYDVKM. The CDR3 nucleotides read TGTACCACCACCCCGCCTGACAGGGGATTGGGCGAGCAGTACTTC. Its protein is CTTTPPDRGLGEQYF.

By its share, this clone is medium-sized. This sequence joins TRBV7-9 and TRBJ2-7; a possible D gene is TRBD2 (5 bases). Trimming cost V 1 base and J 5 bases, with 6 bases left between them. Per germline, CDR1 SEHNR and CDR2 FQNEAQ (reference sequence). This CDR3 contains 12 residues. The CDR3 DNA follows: TGTGCCAGCAGCTTAGGGGAGCACGAGCAGTACTTC. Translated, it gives CASSLGEHEQYF.

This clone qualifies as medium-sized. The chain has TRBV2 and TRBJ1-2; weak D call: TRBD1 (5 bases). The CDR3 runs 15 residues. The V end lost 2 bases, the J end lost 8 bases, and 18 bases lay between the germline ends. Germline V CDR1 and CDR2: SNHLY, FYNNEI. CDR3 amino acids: CASSEIDTGVGGYTF. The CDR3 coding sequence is TGTGCCAGCAGTGAAATAGATACGGGGGTTGGCGGCTACACCTTC.

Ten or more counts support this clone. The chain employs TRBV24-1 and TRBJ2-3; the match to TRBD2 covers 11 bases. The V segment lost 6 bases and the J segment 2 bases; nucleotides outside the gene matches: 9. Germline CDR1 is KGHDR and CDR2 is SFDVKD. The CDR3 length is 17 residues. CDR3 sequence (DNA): TGTGCCACCAGTACTATCTTTAGCGGGGGGGTCACAGATACGCAGTATTTT. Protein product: CATSTIFSGGVTDTQYF.

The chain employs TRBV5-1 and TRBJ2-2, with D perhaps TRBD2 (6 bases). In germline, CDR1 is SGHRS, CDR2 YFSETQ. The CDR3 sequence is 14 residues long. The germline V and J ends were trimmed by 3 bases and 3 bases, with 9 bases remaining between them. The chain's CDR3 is CASSSGDDTGELFF. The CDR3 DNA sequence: TGCGCCAGCAGCTCGGGAGATGACACCGGGGAGCTGTTTTTT.